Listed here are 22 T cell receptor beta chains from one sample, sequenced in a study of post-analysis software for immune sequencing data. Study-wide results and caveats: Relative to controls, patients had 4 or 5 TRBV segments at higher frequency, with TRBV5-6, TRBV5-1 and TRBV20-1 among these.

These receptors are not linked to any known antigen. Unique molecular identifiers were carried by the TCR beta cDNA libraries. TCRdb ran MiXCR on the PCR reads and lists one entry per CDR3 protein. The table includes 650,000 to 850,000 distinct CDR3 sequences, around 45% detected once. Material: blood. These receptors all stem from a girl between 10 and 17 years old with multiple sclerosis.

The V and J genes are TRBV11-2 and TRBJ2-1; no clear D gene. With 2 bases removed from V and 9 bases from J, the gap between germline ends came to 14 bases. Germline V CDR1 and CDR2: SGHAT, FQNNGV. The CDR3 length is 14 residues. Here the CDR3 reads CASSLLQLELEQFF. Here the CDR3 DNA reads TGTGCCAGCAGCTTACTTCAGCTCGAGCTTGAGCAGTTCTTC.

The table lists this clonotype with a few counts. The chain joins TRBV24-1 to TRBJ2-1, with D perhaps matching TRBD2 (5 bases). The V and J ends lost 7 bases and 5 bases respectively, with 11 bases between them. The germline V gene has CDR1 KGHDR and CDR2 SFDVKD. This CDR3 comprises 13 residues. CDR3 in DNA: TGTGCCACCAGCCCGGACTGGGACAATGAGCAGTTCTTC. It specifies CATSPDWDNEQFF.

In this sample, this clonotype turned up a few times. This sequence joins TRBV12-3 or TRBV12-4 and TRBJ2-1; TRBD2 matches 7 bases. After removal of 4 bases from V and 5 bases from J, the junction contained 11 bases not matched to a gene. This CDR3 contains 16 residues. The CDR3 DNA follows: TGTGCCAGCAGTTGGGGCCCGGGAGGTTCCCACAATGAGCAGTTCTTC. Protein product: CASSWGPGGSHNEQFF.

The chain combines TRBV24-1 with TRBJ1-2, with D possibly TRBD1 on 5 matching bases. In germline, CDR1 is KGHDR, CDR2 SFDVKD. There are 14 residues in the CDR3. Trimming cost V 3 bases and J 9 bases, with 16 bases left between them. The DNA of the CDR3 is TGTGCCACCAGTGATGTTGGTCGGGGGGGGAGCTACACCTTC. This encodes CATSDVGRGGSYTF.

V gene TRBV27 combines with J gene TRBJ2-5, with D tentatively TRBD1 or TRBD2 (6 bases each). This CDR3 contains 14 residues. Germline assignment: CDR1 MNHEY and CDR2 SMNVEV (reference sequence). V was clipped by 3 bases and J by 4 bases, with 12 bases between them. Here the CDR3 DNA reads TGTGCCAGCAGTTTCGACAGGAGGGGAGAGACCCAGTACTTC. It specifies CASSFDRRGETQYF.

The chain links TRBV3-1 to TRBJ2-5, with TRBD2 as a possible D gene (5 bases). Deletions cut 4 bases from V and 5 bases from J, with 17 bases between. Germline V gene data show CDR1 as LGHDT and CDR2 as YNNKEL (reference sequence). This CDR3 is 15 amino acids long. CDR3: CASSLPTEGGETQYF. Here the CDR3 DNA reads TGTGCCAGCAGCCTCCCCACAGAGGGCGGGGAGACCCAGTACTTC.

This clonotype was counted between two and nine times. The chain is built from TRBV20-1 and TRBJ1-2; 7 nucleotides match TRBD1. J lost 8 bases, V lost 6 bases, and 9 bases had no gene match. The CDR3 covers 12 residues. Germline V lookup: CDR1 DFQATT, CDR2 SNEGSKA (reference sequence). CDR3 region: CSANTRGIGYTF. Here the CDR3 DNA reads TGCAGTGCCAATACCAGGGGGATCGGCTACACCTTC.

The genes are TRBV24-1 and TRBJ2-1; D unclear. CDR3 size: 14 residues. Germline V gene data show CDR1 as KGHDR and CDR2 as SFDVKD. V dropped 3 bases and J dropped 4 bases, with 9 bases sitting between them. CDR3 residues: CATSDPGPYNEQFF. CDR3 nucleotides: TGTGCCACCAGTGATCCCGGGCCATACAATGAGCAGTTCTTC.

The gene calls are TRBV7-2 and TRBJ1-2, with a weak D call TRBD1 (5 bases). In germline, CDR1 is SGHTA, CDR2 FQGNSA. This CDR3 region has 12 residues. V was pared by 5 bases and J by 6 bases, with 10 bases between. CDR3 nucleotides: TGTGCCAGCAGCCGGGGCCCAAATGGCTACACCTTC. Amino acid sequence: CASSRGPNGYTF. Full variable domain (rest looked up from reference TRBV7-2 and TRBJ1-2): GAGVSQSPSNKVTEKGKDVELRCDPISGHTALYWYRQSLGQGLEFLIYFQGNSAPDKSGLPSDRFSAERTGGSVSTLTIQRTQQEDSAVYLCASSRGPNGYTFGSGTRLTVV.

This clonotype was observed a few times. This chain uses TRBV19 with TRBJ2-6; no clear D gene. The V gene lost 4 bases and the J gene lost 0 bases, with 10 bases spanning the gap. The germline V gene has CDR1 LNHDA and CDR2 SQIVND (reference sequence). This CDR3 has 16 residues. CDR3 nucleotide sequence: TGTGCCAGTAGTAATTCACGGATCTCTGGGGCCAACGTCCTGACTTTC. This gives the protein CASSNSRISGANVLTF.

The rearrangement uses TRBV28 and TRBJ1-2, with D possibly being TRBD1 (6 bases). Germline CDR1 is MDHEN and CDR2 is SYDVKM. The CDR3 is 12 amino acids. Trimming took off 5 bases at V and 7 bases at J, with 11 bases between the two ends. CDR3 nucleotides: TGTGCCAGCAGTGTGAACAGGGTTGGCTACACCTTC. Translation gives CASSVNRVGYTF.

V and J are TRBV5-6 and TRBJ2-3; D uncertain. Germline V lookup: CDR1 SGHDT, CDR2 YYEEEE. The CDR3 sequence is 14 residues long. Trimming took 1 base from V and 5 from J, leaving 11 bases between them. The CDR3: CASSLQVAGDTQYF. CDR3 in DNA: TGTGCCAGCAGCTTGCAAGTAGCAGGAGATACGCAGTATTTT.

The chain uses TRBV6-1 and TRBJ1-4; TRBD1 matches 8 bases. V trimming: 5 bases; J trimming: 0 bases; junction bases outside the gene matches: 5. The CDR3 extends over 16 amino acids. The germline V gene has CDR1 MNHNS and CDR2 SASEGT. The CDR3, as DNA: TGTGCCAGCAGTCGATACAGGGGGGCAACTAATGAAAAACTGTTTTTT. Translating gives CASSRYRGATNEKLFF.

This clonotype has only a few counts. The chain's CDR3 is CASSQGAGWLAPTQYF. The CDR3 DNA reads TGTGCCAGCAGCCAAGGGGCAGGTTGGCTAGCGCCGACCCAGTACTTC. This sequence joins TRBV3-1 and TRBJ2-5; maybe TRBD2 (6 bases). The CDR3 sequence is 16 residues long. Trimming cost V 1 base and J 7 bases, with 19 bases left between them. The germline CDR1 and CDR2 sequences are LGHDT and YNNKEL (reference sequence).

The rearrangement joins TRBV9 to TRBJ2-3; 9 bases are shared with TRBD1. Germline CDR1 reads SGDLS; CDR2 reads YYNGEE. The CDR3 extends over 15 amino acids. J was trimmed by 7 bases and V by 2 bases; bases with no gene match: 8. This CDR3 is CASSVEGQGTNTQYF. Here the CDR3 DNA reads TGTGCCAGCAGCGTGGAGGGACAGGGAACAAATACGCAGTATTTT.

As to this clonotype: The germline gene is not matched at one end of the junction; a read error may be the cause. In nucleotides, the CDR3 is TGTGCCAGCAGCTTATGGGGGGCGGGTAGCACAGATACGCAGTATTTT. Amino acid sequence: CASSLWGAGSTDTQYF. This chain connects TRBV28 to TRBJ2-3, with D tentatively TRBD1 or TRBD2 (6 bases each). The CDR3 is 16 residues long. CDR1 is MDHEN and CDR2 is SYDVKM in the germline V gene. Supplemented by reference TRBV28 and TRBJ2-3, the full variable domain reads DVKVTQSSRYLVKRTGEKVFLECVQDMDHENMFWYRQDPGLGLRLIYFSYDVKMKEKGDIPEGYSVSREKKERFSLILESASTNQTSMYLCASSLWGAGSTDTQYFGPGTRLTVL.

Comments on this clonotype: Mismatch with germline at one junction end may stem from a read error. The CDR3 region is CASSLGDRAGDTQYF. CDR3 DNA sequence: TGTGCCAGCAGCTTAGGGGACAGGGCAGGAGATACGCAGTATTTT. The chain uses TRBV12-3 or TRBV12-4 and TRBJ2-3; 9 bases fit TRBD1. This CDR3 has 15 residues.

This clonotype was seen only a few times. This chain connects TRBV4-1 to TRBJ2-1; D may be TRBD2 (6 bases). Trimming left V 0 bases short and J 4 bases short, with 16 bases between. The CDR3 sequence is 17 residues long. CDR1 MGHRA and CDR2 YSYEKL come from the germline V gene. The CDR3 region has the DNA TGCGCCAGCAGCCAAGATGATCCAGCGGGTTCGTACAATGAGCAGTTCTTC. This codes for CASSQDDPAGSYNEQFF.

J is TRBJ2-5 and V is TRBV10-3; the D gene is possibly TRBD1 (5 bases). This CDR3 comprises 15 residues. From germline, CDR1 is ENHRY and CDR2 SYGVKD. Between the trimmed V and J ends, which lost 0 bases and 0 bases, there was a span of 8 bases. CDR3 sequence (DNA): TGTGCCATCAGTGAGTCAGACAGATACCAAGAGACCCAGTACTTC. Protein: CAISESDRYQETQYF.

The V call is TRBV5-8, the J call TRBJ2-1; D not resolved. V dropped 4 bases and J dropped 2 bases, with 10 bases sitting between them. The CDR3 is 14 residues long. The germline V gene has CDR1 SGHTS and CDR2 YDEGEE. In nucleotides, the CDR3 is TGTGCCAGCAGCCCCCACGGACCCTACAATGAGCAGTTCTTC. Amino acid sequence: CASSPHGPYNEQFF.

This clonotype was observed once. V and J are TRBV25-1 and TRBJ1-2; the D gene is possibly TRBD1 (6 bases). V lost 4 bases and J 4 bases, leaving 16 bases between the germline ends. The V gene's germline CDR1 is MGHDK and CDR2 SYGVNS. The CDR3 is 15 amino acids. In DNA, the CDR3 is TGTGCCAGCAGTGGTAACACAGGGCCGAGCTATGGCTACACCTTC. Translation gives CASSGNTGPSYGYTF.

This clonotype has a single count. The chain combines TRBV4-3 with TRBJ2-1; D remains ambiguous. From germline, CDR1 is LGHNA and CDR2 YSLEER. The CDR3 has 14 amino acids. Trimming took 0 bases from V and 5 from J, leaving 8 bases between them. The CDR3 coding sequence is TGCGCCAGCAGCCAAGATTGGGCCAACAATGAGCAGTTCTTC. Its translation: CASSQDWANNEQFF.